The 27 T cell receptor beta chains below all came from one sample that was sequenced in a study of blood T cell repertoires in COVID-19. Clones were sequenced by immunoSEQ multiplex PCR, and TCRdb holds only the in-frame ones, with some missing. The data contain some 180,000 clones, about four fifths of them seen just once; the ten biggest clones take up about 11%. What was sequenced was peripheral blood. The receptors derive from a woman between 40 and 50 years old with COVID-19, enrolled during active disease.

The rearrangement links TRBV12-3 or TRBV12-4 to TRBJ1-1; D is undetermined. Trimming stripped 4 bases from V and 0 bases from J, with 6 bases between. The CDR3 has 13 amino acids. This chain's CDR3 is CASSSWLNTEAFF. Here the CDR3 DNA reads TGTGCCAGCAGTTCTTGGCTGAACACTGAAGCTTTCTTT.

This clone was found once. This rearrangement joins TRBV7-6 to TRBJ2-1; D not resolved. V lost 0 bases to trimming and J lost 5 bases, with 11 bases between them. CDR1 is SGHVS and CDR2 is FNYEAQ in the germline V gene. This CDR3 region has 15 residues. CDR3: CASSLARGSNNEQFF. The DNA for the CDR3 is TGTGCCAGCAGCTTAGCTCGCGGAAGCAACAATGAGCAGTTCTTC.

The chain is built from TRBV12-3 or TRBV12-4 and TRBJ2-1, with D possibly TRBD2 on 6 matching bases. Trimming cost V 8 bases and J 8 bases, with 13 bases left between them. The length of the CDR3 is 12 residues. The CDR3 region has the DNA TGTGCCAGCGTTCGGGGGTCCCATGAGCAGTTCTTC. This encodes CASVRGSHEQFF.

This chain uses TRBV28 with TRBJ1-1, with TRBD1 identical over 11 bases. After removal of 0 bases from V and 4 bases from J, the junction contained 1 base not matched to a gene. The CDR3 spans 15 residues. Germline V gene data show CDR1 as MDHEN and CDR2 as SYDVKM. CDR3 DNA: TGTGCCAGCAGTTTATGGGGGACAGGGGGCACTGAAGCTTTCTTT. Its translation: CASSLWGTGGTEAFF.

J is TRBJ1-2 and V is TRBV2; the D gene is possibly TRBD1 (5 bases). V lost 7 bases, J lost 1 base, and 7 bases lay in between. CDR1 and CDR2 from the germline V gene are SNHLY and FYNNEI. The CDR3 spans 12 residues. The CDR3 nucleotides are TGTGCCAGCACAGGGCTTAACTATGGCTACACCTTC. Encoded protein: CASTGLNYGYTF.

The chain combines TRBV25-1 with TRBJ1-2; 9 nucleotides line up with TRBD1. The CDR3 consists of 16 residues. V was clipped by 0 bases and J by 6 bases; unmatched bases: 8. CDR1 is MGHDK and CDR2 is SYGVNS in the germline V gene. CDR3 residues: CASSEYPTGTGNGYTF. In DNA form, the CDR3 reads TGTGCCAGCAGTGAATACCCTACCGGGACAGGGAATGGCTACACCTTC.

The gene calls are TRBV4-2 and TRBJ1-2; 12 bases align to TRBD1. J gave up 4 bases and V 3 bases, and 3 bases lay outside the gene matches. The CDR3 length is 15 residues. Germline V gene data show CDR1 as LGHNA and CDR2 as YNFKEQ. CDR3 amino acids: CASSQWGQGAYGYTF. The CDR3 DNA is TGTGCCAGCAGCCAGTGGGGACAGGGGGCCTATGGCTACACCTTC.

The chain recombines TRBV30 with TRBJ1-2; no clear D gene. V was trimmed by 2 bases and J by 1 base, leaving 17 bases between them. The CDR3 sequence is 16 residues long. Germline assignment: CDR1 GTSNPN and CDR2 SVGIG (reference sequence). This chain's CDR3 is CAWSNVRREINYGYTF. The CDR3 region has the DNA TGTGCCTGGAGTAACGTCCGCCGAGAGATTAACTATGGCTACACCTTC.

The J gene is TRBJ2-1, the V gene TRBV4-1, with D possibly called TRBD1 or TRBD2 (9 bases each). Germline CDR1 is MGHRA and CDR2 is YSYEKL. V lost 0 bases to trimming and J lost 9 bases, with 33 bases between them. This CDR3 region has 21 residues. CDR3 DNA sequence: TGCGCCAGCAGCCAAGACCCGGACAGGGGAGGCGGCGGGAGGGACGGAGGTGAGCAGTTCTTC. Amino acid sequence: CASSQDPDRGGGGRDGGEQFF.

The chain has TRBV28 and TRBJ2-7; 8 bases align to TRBD2. V was clipped by 2 bases and J by 5 bases; unmatched bases: 11. The CDR3 is 16 amino acids. CDR1 and CDR2 (germline): MDHEN, SYDVKM. CDR3 nucleotides: TGTGCCAGCAGTTTAAACCCGAGCGGGAGTATCCACGAGCAGTACTTC. It specifies CASSLNPSGSIHEQYF.

Concerning this clone itself: This sample includes further DNA sequences coding for the same CDR3. The rearrangement joins TRBV12-5 to TRBJ1-1, with 10 bases aligning to TRBD1. V was pared by 5 bases and J by 8 bases, with 2 bases of the junction left unmatched. The CDR3 runs 12 residues. Germline CDR1 reads LGHNT; CDR2 reads FRNRAP. The CDR3 loop reads CASGLGQGEAFF. CDR3 DNA: TGTGCTAGTGGTCTGGGACAGGGGGAAGCTTTCTTT.

The chain links TRBV29-1 to TRBJ2-1; 7 nucleotides match TRBD2. Losses at the gene ends were 4 bases for V and 2 bases for J; bases not matched to a gene: 17. CDR1 SQVTM and CDR2 ANQGSEA come from the germline V gene. The CDR3 spans 18 residues. The CDR3 nucleotides are TGCAGCGTTGTTGACGCGGGAGATTTCAGTAGCGCCTACAATGAGCAGTTCTTC. Protein product: CSVVDAGDFSSAYNEQFF.

V and J are TRBV11-2 and TRBJ2-1, with D perhaps TRBD2 (6 bases). This CDR3 comprises 15 residues. CDR1 SGHAT and CDR2 FQNNGV come from the germline V gene. V was pared by 5 bases and J by 6 bases, with 17 bases between. The CDR3 nucleotides are TGTGCCAGCAGCAAAATCGGGACTCCTGGCAATGAGCAGTTCTTC. Its translation is CASSKIGTPGNEQFF.

J is TRBJ2-3 and V is TRBV5-1, with TRBD2 matching 8 bases. The junction had 15 bases not matched to a gene; V was cut back by 3 bases and J by 6 bases. The CDR3 spans 17 residues. Germline assignment: CDR1 SGHRS and CDR2 YFSETQ. CDR3 protein: CASSYKGPGLEGDTQYF. As DNA, the CDR3 is TGCGCCAGCAGCTATAAAGGCCCGGGACTAGAGGGGGATACGCAGTATTTT.

This rearrangement joins TRBV4-1 to TRBJ2-3; the match to TRBD2 covers 7 bases. The CDR3 sequence is 16 residues long. Germline values: CDR1 MGHRA, CDR2 YSYEKL. J was trimmed by 4 bases and V by 0 bases; bases with no gene match: 7. The CDR3: CASSQESGTTADTQYF. CDR3 coding DNA: TGCGCCAGCAGCCAAGAGAGCGGGACTACAGCAGATACGCAGTATTTT.

This chain joins TRBV5-1 and TRBJ2-1; no definite D call. With 2 bases removed from V and 3 bases from J, the gap between germline ends came to 9 bases. Germline assignment: CDR1 SGHRS and CDR2 YFSETQ. The CDR3 length is 14 residues. CDR3 nucleotide sequence: TGCGCCAGCAGCTTTTCGGAGAGCTACAATGAGCAGTTCTTC. Amino acids: CASSFSESYNEQFF.

The chain has TRBV19 and TRBJ2-3; 7 bases line up with TRBD1. The CDR3 length is 17 residues. Germline values: CDR1 LNHDA, CDR2 SQIVND (reference sequence). V shed 5 bases, J shed 0 bases, and the junction held 11 bases outside the gene matches. In DNA form, the CDR3 reads TGTGCCAGTAGTGTAAAGGGACAGACGGCTAGCACAGATACGCAGTATTTT. As protein: CASSVKGQTASTDTQYF.

The chain recombines TRBV7-3 with TRBJ1-2; tentative D call: TRBD1 (5 bases). V lost 5 bases and J 5 bases, leaving 21 bases between the germline ends. This CDR3 region has 16 residues. From germline, CDR1 is SGHTA and CDR2 FQGTGA. This chain's CDR3 is CASSPEAAVGPYGYTF. Written as DNA, the CDR3 is TGTGCCAGCAGCCCCGAGGCGGCCGTGGGGCCTTATGGCTACACCTTC.

A single count supports this clone. The chain joins TRBV7-2 to TRBJ2-1; no firm D call. Looked up from germline, CDR1 is SGHTA and CDR2 is FQGNSA. CDR3 size: 14 residues. V lost 1 base to trimming and J lost 5 bases, with 9 bases between them. The chain's CDR3 is CASSLGLLNNEQFF. The CDR3 region has the DNA TGTGCCAGCAGCTTAGGACTCTTAAACAATGAGCAGTTCTTC. Full variable domain (remainder filled in from reference TRBV7-2 and TRBJ2-1): GAGVSQSPSNKVTEKGKDVELRCDPISGHTALYWYRQSLGQGLEFLIYFQGNSAPDKSGLPSDRFSAERTGGSVSTLTIQRTQQEDSAVYLCASSLGLLNNEQFFGPGTRLTVL.

This clone was seen once. The chain couples TRBV7-3 to TRBJ1-1, with 11 bases aligning to TRBD1. The germline V gene encodes CDR1 SGHTA and CDR2 FQGTGA. After removal of 4 bases from V and 5 bases from J, the junction contained 3 bases not matched to a gene. The CDR3 extends over 14 amino acids. CDR3: CASSSGQGATEAFF. CDR3 coding DNA: TGTGCCAGCAGCTCAGGACAGGGGGCTACTGAAGCTTTCTTT.

This chain links TRBV27 with TRBJ2-2; 9 nucleotides align to TRBD2. The trim removed 4 bases at V and 5 bases at J, leaving 2 bases unmatched. CDR1 MNHEY and CDR2 SMNVEV come from the germline V gene (reference sequence). The CDR3 contains 14 residues. The CDR3 here is CASSWLAGTGELFF. The DNA of the CDR3 is TGTGCCAGCAGTTGGCTAGCGGGAACCGGGGAGCTGTTTTTT.

CDR3 sequence reads: CASSQPTGRNYGYTF. CDR3 DNA sequence: TGCGCCAGCAGCCAGCCCACAGGGAGAAACTATGGCTACACCTTC. The rearrangement uses TRBV4-1 and TRBJ1-2; possibly TRBD1 for D (6 bases). The CDR3 has 15 amino acids. The V gene lost 3 bases and the J gene lost 2 bases, with 13 bases spanning the gap. Germline V gene data show CDR1 as MGHRA and CDR2 as YSYEKL.

The J gene is TRBJ2-5, the V gene TRBV9, with a tentative D call TRBD1 (6 bases). The CDR3 consists of 15 residues. Germline CDR1 and CDR2: SGDLS and YYNGEE. With 4 bases removed from V and 1 base from J, the gap between germline ends came to 14 bases. The CDR3 protein is CASSSGTLGQETQYF. The CDR3 bases are TGTGCCAGCAGCTCCGGGACACTGGGCCAAGAGACCCAGTACTTC.

This clone was detected only a few times. This chain joins TRBV5-5 and TRBJ1-2, with D perhaps matching TRBD1 (6 bases). The CDR3 runs 14 residues. V was pared by 4 bases and J by 4 bases, with 14 bases between. In germline, CDR1 is SGHKS, CDR2 YYEKEE (reference sequence). The CDR3 sequence is CASSPIRTVYGYTF. The CDR3 nucleotides are TGTGCCAGCAGCCCCATTAGGACAGTCTATGGCTACACCTTC.

The chain combines TRBV5-1 with TRBJ2-7; TRBD1 matches at 7 bases. Germline V gives CDR1 SGHRS, CDR2 YFSETQ. J gave up 6 bases and V 5 bases, and 5 bases lay outside the gene matches. CDR3 length equals 12 residues. CDR3 residues: CASSPTGVEQYF. In DNA, the CDR3 is TGCGCCAGCAGTCCAACAGGGGTCGAGCAGTACTTC.

The gene calls are TRBV5-4 and TRBJ2-7; TRBD2 matches 8 bases. Unmatched junction bases numbered 13, after V lost 1 base and J lost 7 bases. The CDR3 length is 16 residues. Germline CDR1 is SGHNT and CDR2 is YYREEE (reference sequence). CDR3 DNA sequence: TGTGCCAGCAGCTTGACAGGCGCGGGGGGCTCTTATGAGCAGTACGTC. This translates into CASSLTGAGGSYEQYV.

The table lists this clone with a few counts. V usage is TRBV20-1 and J usage is TRBJ2-7; the D gene is possibly TRBD1 (5 bases). V was pared by 3 bases and J by 2 bases, with 11 bases between. CDR1 DFQATT and CDR2 SNEGSKA come from the germline V gene (reference sequence). This CDR3 contains 13 residues. The DNA for the CDR3 is TGCAGTGCTAGTAGGCAGGGCCCCTACGAGCAGTACGTC. Translation gives CSASRQGPYEQYV.